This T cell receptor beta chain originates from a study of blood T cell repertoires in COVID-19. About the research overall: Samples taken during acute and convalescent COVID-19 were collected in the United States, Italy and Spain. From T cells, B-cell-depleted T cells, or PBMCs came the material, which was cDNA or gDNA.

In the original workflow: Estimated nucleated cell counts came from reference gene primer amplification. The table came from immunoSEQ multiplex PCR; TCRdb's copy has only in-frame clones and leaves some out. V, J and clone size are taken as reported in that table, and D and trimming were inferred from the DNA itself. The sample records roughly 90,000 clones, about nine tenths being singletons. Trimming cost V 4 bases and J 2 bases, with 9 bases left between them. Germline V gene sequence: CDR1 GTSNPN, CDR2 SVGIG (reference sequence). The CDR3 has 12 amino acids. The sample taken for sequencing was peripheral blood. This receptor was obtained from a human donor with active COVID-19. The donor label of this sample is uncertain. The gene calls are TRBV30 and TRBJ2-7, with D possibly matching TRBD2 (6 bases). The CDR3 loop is CAWKGGTYEQYF. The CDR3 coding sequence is TGTGCCTGGAAGGGCGGGACCTACGAGCAGTACTTC. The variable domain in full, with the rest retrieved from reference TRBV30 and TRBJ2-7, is SQTIHQWPATLVQPVGSPLSLECTVEGTSNPNLYWYRQAAGRGLQLLFYSVGIGQISSEVPQNLSASRPQDRQFILSSKKLLLSDSGFYLCAWKGGTYEQYFGPGTRLTVT.